Detailed here is one TCR beta chain. Its matching antigen is unknown. These data originate in a study of CD4 T cells in relation to SARS-CoV-2 and coronaviruses. The length of the CDR3 is 13 residues. The V and J ends lost 5 bases and 9 bases respectively, with 14 bases between them. CDR1 and CDR2 from the germline V gene are MNHEY and SVGAGI. Naive or memory CD4+ cells were cultured 1:1 with T cell-depleted PBMCs plus CEF. Here immunoSEQ multiplex PCR was the method, and the copy in TCRdb shows in-frame clones only, minus some. Of tens of thousands of clones listed, 82% were seen once; the top ten hold over 4%.

Material for sequencing was naive CD4+ T cells from PBMCs, cultured in vitro. The sample's subset: naive CD4+ T cells isolated by negative enrichment. The TCR was taken from an adult with COVID-19. The V and J genes are TRBV6-5 and TRBJ2-4; D is unclear. The CDR3 DNA follows: TGTGCCAGCAGTCCAGAAGATTCTACCATTCAGTACTTC. Residues: CASSPEDSTIQYF.